One T cell receptor (beta chain) is described in this entry. Its antigen is unknown. The method was immunoSEQ multiplex PCR; TCRdb's version includes in-frame clones alone and lacks a portion of them. The table includes about 170,000 clones, approximately 90% detected once. CDR1 and CDR2 (germline): SGHAT, FQNNGV. The CDR3 loop spans 12 amino acids. This entry is derived from a study of T cell responses to AZD1222 COVID-19 vaccine. Regarding the study as a whole: No repertoire was sampled before or during the peak T cell response, only after it. The span of vaccine-associated CD4 TCRs extended across spike, with dominance at 160-218 and 743-854.

This TCR was sampled from an adult in good health. The input for sequencing was peripheral blood, taken on day 0 of AZD1222 vaccination. V usage is TRBV11-2 and J usage is TRBJ1-1; D ambiguous. The CDR3 sequence is CASLVSNTEAFF. CDR3 nucleotide sequence: TGTGCATCTTTGGTAAGCAACACTGAAGCTTTCTTT.